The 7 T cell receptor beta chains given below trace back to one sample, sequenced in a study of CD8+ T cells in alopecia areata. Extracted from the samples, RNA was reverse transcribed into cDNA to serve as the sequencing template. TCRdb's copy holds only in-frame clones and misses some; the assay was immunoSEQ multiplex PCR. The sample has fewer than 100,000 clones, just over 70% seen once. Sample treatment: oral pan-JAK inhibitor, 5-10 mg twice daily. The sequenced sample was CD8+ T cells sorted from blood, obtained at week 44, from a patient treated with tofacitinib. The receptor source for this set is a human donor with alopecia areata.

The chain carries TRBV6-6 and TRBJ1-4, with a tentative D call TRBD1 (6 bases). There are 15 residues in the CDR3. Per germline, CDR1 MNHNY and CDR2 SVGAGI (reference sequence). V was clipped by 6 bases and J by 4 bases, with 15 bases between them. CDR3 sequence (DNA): TGTGCCAGCAGAGCCACAGGGAACGGTAATGAAAAACTGTTTTTT. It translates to CASRATGNGNEKLFF.

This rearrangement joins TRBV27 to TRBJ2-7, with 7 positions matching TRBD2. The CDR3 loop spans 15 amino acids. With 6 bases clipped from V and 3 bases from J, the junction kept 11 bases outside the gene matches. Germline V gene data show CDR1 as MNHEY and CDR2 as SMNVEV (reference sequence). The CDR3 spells CASSPVWGGFYEQYF. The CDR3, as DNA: TGTGCCAGCAGCCCTGTCTGGGGAGGGTTCTACGAGCAGTACTTC.

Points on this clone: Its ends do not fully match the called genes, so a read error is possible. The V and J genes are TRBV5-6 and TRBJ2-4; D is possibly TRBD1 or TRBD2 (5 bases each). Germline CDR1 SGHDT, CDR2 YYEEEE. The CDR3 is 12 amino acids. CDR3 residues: CASSLASGRGDF. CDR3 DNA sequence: TGTGCCAGCAGCTTGGCGTCGGGCAGAGGGGACTTC.

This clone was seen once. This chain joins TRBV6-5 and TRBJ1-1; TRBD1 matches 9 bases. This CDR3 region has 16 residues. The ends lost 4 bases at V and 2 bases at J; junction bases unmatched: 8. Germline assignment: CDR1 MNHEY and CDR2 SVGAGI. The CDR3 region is CASSSDRGILNTEAFF. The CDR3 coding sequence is TGTGCCAGCAGTTCGGACAGGGGAATTTTAAACACTGAAGCTTTCTTT.

CDR3 residues: CASSWTTELNNEQFF. In nucleotides, the CDR3 is TGTGCCAGCAGCTGGACGACAGAGCTTAACAATGAGCAGTTCTTC. The V gene is TRBV11-2, the J gene TRBJ2-1; possible D gene TRBD1, 5 bases. V lost 4 bases to trimming and J lost 5 bases, with 15 bases between them. Germline loops: CDR1 SGHAT, CDR2 FQNNGV. This CDR3 has 15 residues. The complete variable domain, with remaining parts taken from reference TRBV11-2 and TRBJ2-1, reads EAGVAQSPRYKIIEKRQSVAFWCNPISGHATLYWYQQILGQGPKLLIQFQNNGVVDDSQLPKDRFSAERLKGVDSTLKIQPAKLEDSAVYLCASSWTTELNNEQFFGPGTRLTVL.

This chain's CDR3 is CSVEGALSGDTQYF. The CDR3 nucleotides read TGCAGCGTTGAGGGAGCTCTTTCGGGAGATACGCAGTATTTT. The gene calls are TRBV29-1 and TRBJ2-3, with D possibly being TRBD2 (5 bases). Trimming pared 3 bases from V and 5 bases from J, leaving 15 bases between. Per germline, CDR1 SQVTM and CDR2 ANQGSEA. The length of the CDR3 is 14 residues.

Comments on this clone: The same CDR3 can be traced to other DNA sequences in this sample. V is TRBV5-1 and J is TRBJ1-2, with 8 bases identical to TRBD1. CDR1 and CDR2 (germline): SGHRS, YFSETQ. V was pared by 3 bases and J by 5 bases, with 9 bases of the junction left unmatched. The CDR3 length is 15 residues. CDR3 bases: TGCGCCAGCAGCTCCTCCGGGACAGGCTTTTATGGCTACACCTTC. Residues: CASSSSGTGFYGYTF.